This TCR beta chain was documented in a study of blood T cells in healthy people across ages. A second PCR, run for roughly 7 to 11 cycles, used a sample-barcoded 5' primer plus a J-beta primer mix. In TCRdb, the 5' RACE reads were re-called with MiXCR into one record per CDR3 protein. The sample lists about a million distinct CDR3 sequences, roughly 50% occurring once. The germline V gene has CDR1 SGHKS and CDR2 YYEKEE (reference sequence). Deletions cut 0 bases from V and 5 bases from J, with 23 bases between. The CDR3 spans 18 residues. The chain recombines TRBV5-5 with TRBJ2-5, with D tentatively TRBD1 (6 bases). Sequences were obtained from blood. This TCR derives from a woman aged 60-70 years in good health. This chain's CDR3 is CASSLGLSRGGSWETQYF. The CDR3, as DNA: TGTGCCAGCAGCTTGGGATTAAGCAGGGGCGGATCCTGGGAGACCCAGTACTTC.